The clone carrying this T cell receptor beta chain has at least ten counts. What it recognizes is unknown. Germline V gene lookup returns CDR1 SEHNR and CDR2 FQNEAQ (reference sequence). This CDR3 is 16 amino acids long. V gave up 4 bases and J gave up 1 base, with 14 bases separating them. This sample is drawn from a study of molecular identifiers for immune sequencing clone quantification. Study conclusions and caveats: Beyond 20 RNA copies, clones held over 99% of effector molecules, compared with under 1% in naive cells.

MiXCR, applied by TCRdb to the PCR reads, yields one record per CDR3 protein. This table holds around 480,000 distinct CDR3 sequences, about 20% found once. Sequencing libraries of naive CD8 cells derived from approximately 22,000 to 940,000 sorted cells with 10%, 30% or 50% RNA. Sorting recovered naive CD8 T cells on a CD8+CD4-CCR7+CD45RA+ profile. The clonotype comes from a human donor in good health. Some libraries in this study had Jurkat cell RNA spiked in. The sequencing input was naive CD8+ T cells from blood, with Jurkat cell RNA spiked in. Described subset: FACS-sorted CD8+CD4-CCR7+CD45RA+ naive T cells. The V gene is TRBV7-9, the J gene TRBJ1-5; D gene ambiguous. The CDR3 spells CASSSEGSASNQPQHF. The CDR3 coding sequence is TGTGCCAGCAGCTCGGAGGGATCTGCAAGCAATCAGCCCCAGCATTTT.